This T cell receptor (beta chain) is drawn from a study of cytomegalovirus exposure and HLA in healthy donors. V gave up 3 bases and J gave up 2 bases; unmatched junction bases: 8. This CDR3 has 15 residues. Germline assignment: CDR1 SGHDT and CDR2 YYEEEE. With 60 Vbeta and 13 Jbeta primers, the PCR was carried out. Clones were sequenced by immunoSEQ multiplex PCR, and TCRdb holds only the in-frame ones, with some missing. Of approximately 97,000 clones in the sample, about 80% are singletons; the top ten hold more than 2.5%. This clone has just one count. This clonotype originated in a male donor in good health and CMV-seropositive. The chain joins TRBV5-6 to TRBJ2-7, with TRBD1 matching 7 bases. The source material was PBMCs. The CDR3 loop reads CASSYPGTAPYEQYF. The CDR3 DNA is TGTGCCAGCAGCTACCCGGGGACAGCTCCCTACGAGCAGTACTTC. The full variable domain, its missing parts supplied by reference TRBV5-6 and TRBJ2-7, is DAGVTQSPTHLIKTRGQQVTLRCSPKSGHDTVSWYQQALGQGPQFIFQYYEEEERQRGNFPDRFSGHQFPNYSSELNVNALLLGDSALYLCASSYPGTAPYEQYFGPGTRLTVT.